This TCR beta chain appears in the sequencing data of a study of Graves' ophthalmopathy and Graves' hyperthyroidism. RNA served as the template for amplifying TCR beta CDR3 regions. RT-PCR with HTBI primers came first, then second-round multiplex PCR. From the multiplex PCR reads, TCRdb called clonotypes with MiXCR, one entry per CDR3 protein. This table has 740,000 or so distinct CDR3 sequences, around 40% appearing once. With 5 bases clipped from V and 8 bases from J, the junction kept 6 bases outside the gene matches. The length of the CDR3 is 13 residues. CDR1 SEHNR and CDR2 FQNEAQ come from the germline V gene (reference sequence). Uncontrolled infections, other autoimmune diseases, pregnancy or lactation barred patients from enrollment.

The source of this sequence is an adult man with Graves' ophthalmopathy. Input material: peripheral blood. This chain links TRBV7-9 with TRBJ1-5; TRBD1 matches 7 bases. The CDR3 loop reads CASSQGDGEPQHF. In nucleotides, the CDR3 is TGTGCCAGCAGCCAGGGGGACGGGGAGCCCCAGCATTTT.